This TCR beta chain appears in the sequencing data of a study of cytomegalovirus exposure and HLA in healthy donors. Broader study findings: The records held CMV serostatus as the only immune exposure information.

V shed 7 bases, J shed 4 bases, and the junction held 16 bases outside the gene matches. This CDR3 has 18 amino acids. Germline CDR1 MDHEN, CDR2 SYDVKM. In the case of this clone: No antigen is known for it.

Vbeta (60) and Jbeta (13) primers were used in the PCR. Authors' processing steps: An analysis performed later counted 81 million or so unique TCR beta chains (around 9.9 million of them shared). This table comes from immunoSEQ multiplex PCR, and its TCRdb copy is limited to in-frame clones, with some not included. That table furnishes V, J and clone size, whereas the DNA furnished D and trimming. The sample lists 150,000 or so clones, 83% occurring once. The gene calls are TRBV28 and TRBJ1-4; 9 nucleotides agree with TRBD1. The sequenced sample consisted of PBMCs. The TCR sequence derives from a man aged 50-59 years in good health and CMV-seropositive. The DNA of the CDR3 is TGTGCCAGCACCCTCCTCCCGGGACAGGGTTCAATTAATGAAAAACTGTTTTTT. Protein sequence: CASTLLPGQGSINEKLFF.